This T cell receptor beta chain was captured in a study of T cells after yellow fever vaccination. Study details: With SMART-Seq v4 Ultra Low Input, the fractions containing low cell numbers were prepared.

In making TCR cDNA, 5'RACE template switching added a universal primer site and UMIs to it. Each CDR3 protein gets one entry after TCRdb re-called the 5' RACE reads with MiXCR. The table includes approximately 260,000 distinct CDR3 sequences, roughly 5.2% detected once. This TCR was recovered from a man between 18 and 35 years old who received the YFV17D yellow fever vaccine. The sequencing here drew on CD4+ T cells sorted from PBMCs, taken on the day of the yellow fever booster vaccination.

The CDR3 spells CAISESSGGARYEQYF. CDR3 DNA sequence: TGTGCCATCAGTGAGTCGAGTGGCGGGGCTAGATACGAGCAGTACTTC. The V call is TRBV10-3, the J call TRBJ2-7, with D possibly matching TRBD2 (6 bases). V gave up 0 bases and J gave up 4 bases, with 16 bases separating them. The CDR3 sequence is 16 residues long. Germline V gene lookup returns CDR1 ENHRY and CDR2 SYGVKD.